These 21 T cell receptor beta chains originate from one sample sequenced in a study of CXCR3-negative and CXCR3-positive naive CD8 T cells (dated by TCRdb to about 2019). Sequencing took place on a NextSeq 550. The Human TCR Profiling Kit (MiLaboratory) was used to make UMI-labeled 5' RACE TRB cDNA libraries. Each entry corresponds to one CDR3 protein sequence from reads that TCRdb reprocessed, and DNA is not given. The sample has more than 80,000 distinct CDR3 sequences on record. The leading ten clones occupy 0.7% to 1% of the sample. No antigens are known for them. Study-wide conclusions, independent of this receptor: Compared with CXCR3-negative naive cells, CXCR3-positive naive cells had TRB CDR3s with higher hydrophobicity (lower Kidera factor 4), lower energy, and higher strength and volume indices.

What was sequenced was naive CXCR3+ CD8+ T cells from blood. This specimen's cell subset or site label, per the study, means: CD45RO-CCR7+CD27+CD95- naive CD8+ T cells expressing CXCR3 (TNR3+). The origin of the receptors is a human donor in good health. Some clones in this sample may be carry-over from other donors' samples.

V gene TRBV28 combines with J gene TRBJ2-5. The germline V gene encodes CDR1 MDHEN and CDR2 SYDVKM. This CDR3 comprises 13 residues. CDR3 sequence reads: CATTLAVQETQYF.

The J gene is TRBJ1-2, the V gene TRBV7-2; checking the TCRdb D call of TRBD1 is not possible without DNA. Germline CDR1 and CDR2: SGHTA and FQGNSA. CDR3 size: 18 residues. The CDR3 reads CASSLGQQELYLSYGYTF.

V and J are TRBV18 and TRBJ2-3; TCRdb indicates TRBD2, and absent DNA this call remains unverified. The CDR3 has 14 amino acids. Germline loops: CDR1 KGHSH, CDR2 LQKENI. CDR3 region: CASSPAGEGDTQYF.

V is TRBV2 and J is TRBJ2-7. CDR3 size: 13 residues. Per germline, CDR1 SNHLY and CDR2 FYNNEI. CDR3 sequence: CASMTMGFHEQYF.

V gene TRBV9 combines with J gene TRBJ1-1. Germline V gene sequence: CDR1 SGDLS, CDR2 YYNGEE. The CDR3 has 12 residues. This CDR3 is CASGGGHTEAFF.

This rearrangement joins TRBV12-3 or TRBV12-4 to TRBJ2-5; the TRBD1 assignment by TCRdb is unverifiable without DNA. The CDR3 length is 15 residues. The CDR3 reads CASRPTGGEQETQYF.

The chain is built from TRBV6-6 and TRBJ1-1; TCRdb gives TRBD1 as the D gene, but with no DNA this cannot be confirmed. Germline V CDR1 and CDR2: MNHNY, SVGAGI (reference sequence). This CDR3 is 14 amino acids long. CDR3 protein: CASSYRAGDTEAFF.

The chain is built from TRBV28 and TRBJ2-3; the D gene TCRdb calls, TRBD1, cannot be checked with no DNA. The CDR3 spans 17 residues. Germline-derived CDR1 and CDR2 are MDHEN and SYDVKM. The CDR3: CASSTIRWDRGTDTQYF.

The V call is TRBV7-9, the J call TRBJ2-7; TCRdb selects TRBD1, and the lack of DNA leaves this call unchecked. Per the germline V gene, CDR1 is SEHNR and CDR2 is FQNEAQ (reference sequence). CDR3 length: 14 amino acids. The CDR3 loop is CASSHRTAAYEQYF.

This chain connects TRBV7-9 to TRBJ2-1; TCRdb designates TRBD1, a call that cannot be tested without DNA. CDR1 is SEHNR, CDR2 FQNEAQ, per germline (reference sequence). The CDR3 consists of 15 residues. Here the CDR3 reads CASSLRQGPYNEQFF.

V is TRBV3-1 and J is TRBJ2-7; the D call of TRBD1 rests on TCRdb alone, since no DNA is present to check it. CDR3 length: 13 residues. CDR1 and CDR2 (germline): LGHDT, YNNKEL (reference sequence). CDR3 region: CASRHRVVYEQYF.

This chain connects TRBV18 to TRBJ2-1. The CDR3 contains 12 residues. Germline V gene lookup returns CDR1 KGHSH and CDR2 LQKENI. CDR3 sequence reads: CASSNMWDEQFF.

This rearrangement joins TRBV21-1 to TRBJ1-2; TCRdb selects TRBD1, and the lack of DNA leaves this call unchecked. TRBV21-1 is listed as a pseudogene. This CDR3 comprises 16 residues. CDR3 sequence reads: CASSKDRGRANYGYTF.

V usage is TRBV29-1 and J usage is TRBJ2-2. Per germline, CDR1 SQVTM and CDR2 ANQGSEA. This CDR3 comprises 14 residues. This CDR3 is CSVEDSTYTGELFF.

This chain joins TRBV7-6 and TRBJ2-6. Germline V gene sequence: CDR1 SGHVS, CDR2 FNYEAQ. The CDR3 loop spans 14 amino acids. The CDR3: CAIRQSSGANVLTF.

The chain links TRBV4-2 to TRBJ1-5; TCRdb names TRBD1, which stays unverified in the absence of DNA. CDR3 size: 14 residues. Germline-derived CDR1 and CDR2 are LGHNA and YNFKEQ. The CDR3 reads CASSQDWGVQPQHF.

The chain uses TRBV4-1 and TRBJ2-2. The CDR3 sequence is 14 residues long. Germline loops: CDR1 MGHRA, CDR2 YSYEKL. The CDR3 region is CASSQGLLTGELFF.

The CDR3 protein is CASSPTGTANEKLFF. The rearrangement uses TRBV11-2 and TRBJ1-4; no DNA is available, so the TRBD1 call from TCRdb remains unchecked. The germline V gene has CDR1 SGHAT and CDR2 FQNNGV. The CDR3 is made up of 15 amino acids.

J is TRBJ2-1 and V is TRBV14; the TRBD1 assignment by TCRdb is unverifiable without DNA. The CDR3 is 15 amino acids. The germline V gene encodes CDR1 SGHDN and CDR2 FVKESK. CDR3 loop: CASSPAGPGYNEQFF. The full variable domain, rest sourced from reference TRBV14 and TRBJ2-1, is EAGVTQFPSHSVIEKGQTVTLRCDPISGHDNLYWYRRVMGKEIKFLLHFVKESKQDESGMPNNRFLAERTGGTYSTLKVQPAELEDSGVYFCASSPAGPGYNEQFFGPGTRLTVL.

This chain joins TRBV12-3 or TRBV12-4 and TRBJ1-1; TCRdb's D call, TRBD1, is unchecked because there is no DNA. This CDR3 is built from 14 residues. CDR3 protein: CASSLRDRHTEAFF.

V gene TRBV10-2 combines with J gene TRBJ1-1; the D call from TCRdb, TRBD1, cannot be confirmed without DNA. The CDR3 has 13 residues. Germline V gene data show CDR1 as WSHSY and CDR2 as SAAADI. CDR3 region: CASRQGKNTEAFF.